This T cell receptor beta chain was documented in a study of T cell repertoires in cytomegalovirus infection. Each CDR3 protein gets one entry after TCRdb re-called the reads with MiXCR. The sample shows about 260,000 distinct CDR3 sequences, roughly 13% of them seen only once. Germline CDR1 and CDR2: DFQATT and SNEGSKA (reference sequence). This CDR3 has 12 amino acids. V dropped 4 bases and J dropped 2 bases, with 8 bases sitting between them. Findings of the study overall: The ex vivo response was dominated by HLA-C-restricted CMV-specific TCR beta clonotypes.

Many counts were recorded for this clonotype. Its cognate antigen is unknown. This TCR was recovered from a human donor in good health (CMV status not recorded). Some clones in this sample may be carry-over from other donors' samples. This chain connects TRBV20-1 to TRBJ2-5, with D possibly being TRBD1 (6 bases). Specimen: PBMCs. The DNA of the CDR3 is TGCAGTGCTAAGGGGGTTCAAGAGACCCAGTACTTC. Its translation: CSAKGVQETQYF.